These 29 T cell receptor beta chains originate from one sample sequenced in a study of CD8 T cells in ankylosing spondylitis. MiXCR was run by TCRdb on the 5' RACE reads, yielding one entry per CDR3 protein. The sample carries 380,000 or so distinct CDR3 sequences, around 20% recorded once. Material for sequencing was blood, either unsorted or a sorted T cell fraction (not recorded which). The receptors come from a male donor with ankylosing spondylitis or in good health (not recorded which).

This clonotype came up many times. This rearrangement joins TRBV12-3 or TRBV12-4 to TRBJ2-3, with D unclear. V lost 7 bases, J lost 0 bases, and 8 bases lay in between. The CDR3 loop spans 13 amino acids. CDR3 loop: CASTTDSTDTQYF. In DNA form, the CDR3 reads TGTGCCAGCACGACGGACAGCACAGATACGCAGTATTTT.

The chain combines TRBV4-1 with TRBJ2-3; the D is unclear. This CDR3 contains 14 residues. Germline assignment: CDR1 MGHRA and CDR2 YSYEKL. Between the trimmed V and J ends, which lost 1 base and 4 bases, there was a span of 9 bases. As DNA, the CDR3 is TGCGCCAGCAGCCAAGTAATTCTACCAGATACGCAGTATTTT. Protein product: CASSQVILPDTQYF.

This clonotype was detected a few times. CDR3 amino acids: CASSLARDSETYNEQFF. In DNA, the CDR3 is TGTGCCAGCAGTTTAGCGCGTGACAGTGAAACCTACAATGAGCAGTTCTTC. V gene TRBV12-3 or TRBV12-4 combines with J gene TRBJ2-1; weak D call: TRBD1 (5 bases). This CDR3 is 17 amino acids long. Between the trimmed V and J ends, which lost 0 bases and 2 bases, there was a span of 14 bases.

This clonotype was observed a handful of times. The rearrangement links TRBV12-3 or TRBV12-4 to TRBJ2-5; D not certain. This CDR3 comprises 14 residues. Trimming removed 7 bases from V and 2 bases from J, with 14 bases in between. In DNA, the CDR3 is TGTGCCAGCAAGTCAAGTCGTGAACAAGAGACCCAGTACTTC. Residues: CASKSSREQETQYF.

The V call is TRBV2, the J call TRBJ2-5, with 9 nucleotides matching TRBD2. The trim removed 1 base at V and 5 bases at J, leaving 8 bases unmatched. The CDR3 is 16 amino acids. From germline, CDR1 is SNHLY and CDR2 FYNNEI. The CDR3 region is CASSEVPLSGRETQYF. The DNA of the CDR3 is TGTGCCAGCAGTGAAGTCCCTTTAAGCGGGAGGGAGACCCAGTACTTC.

This clonotype has just a few counts. CDR3: CASSFHLYGYTF. The CDR3 bases are TGTGCCAGCAGTTTTCATCTCTATGGCTACACCTTC. The chain combines TRBV12-3 or TRBV12-4 with TRBJ1-2, with D unclear. There are 12 residues in the CDR3. The V end was cut by 3 bases, the J end by 4 bases, with 6 bases between.

V and J are TRBV5-5 and TRBJ2-2; D is ambiguous. The length of the CDR3 is 13 residues. V was pared by 1 base and J by 5 bases, with 6 bases between. Germline CDR1 is SGHKS and CDR2 is YYEKEE (reference sequence). CDR3 amino acids: CASSLRFTGELFF. CDR3 in DNA: TGTGCCAGCAGCTTGCGTTTTACCGGGGAGCTGTTTTTT.

This chain connects TRBV28 to TRBJ2-7; the D gene is possibly TRBD1 (7 bases). The V end lost 5 bases, the J end lost 3 bases, and 14 bases lay between the germline ends. The CDR3 spans 14 residues. Germline V gene lookup returns CDR1 MDHEN and CDR2 SYDVKM. This CDR3 is CASSAAGQIYEQYF. The CDR3 DNA is TGTGCCAGCAGTGCGGCGGGACAGATCTACGAGCAGTACTTC.

The J gene is TRBJ2-2, the V gene TRBV5-5, with TRBD2 matching over 8 bases. The CDR3 extends over 15 amino acids. V was pared by 2 bases and J by 4 bases, with 4 bases of the junction left unmatched. Germline-derived CDR1 and CDR2 are SGHKS and YYEKEE (reference sequence). CDR3 in amino acids: CASSFSGVGTGELFF. The CDR3 DNA reads as TGTGCCAGCAGCTTTAGCGGGGTCGGCACCGGGGAGCTGTTTTTT.

The chain couples TRBV6-1 to TRBJ2-1; possible D gene TRBD1, 6 bases. Germline V CDR1 and CDR2: MNHNS, SASEGT. This CDR3 spans 16 amino acids. Between the trimmed V and J ends, which lost 2 bases and 1 base, there was a span of 12 bases. This CDR3 is CASSERSGESYNEQFF. CDR3 DNA: TGTGCCAGCAGTGAAAGGTCAGGGGAGTCCTACAATGAGCAGTTCTTC.

V and J are TRBV6-5 and TRBJ2-5; 11 nucleotides line up with TRBD2. Trimming at V came to 4 bases and at J to 2 bases, leaving 3 bases not matched to a gene. From germline, CDR1 is MNHEY and CDR2 SVGAGI. This CDR3 contains 15 residues. The CDR3, as DNA: TGTGCCAGCAGTTCTAGCGGGGGGACTCAAGAGACCCAGTACTTC. This encodes CASSSSGGTQETQYF.

The CDR3 spells CASSRQGQSSYEQYF. As DNA, the CDR3 is TGTGCCAGCAGCCGCCAAGGACAGTCCTCCTACGAGCAGTACTTC. The chain has TRBV3-1 and TRBJ2-7; tentative D call: TRBD1 (6 bases). The germline CDR1 and CDR2 sequences are LGHDT and YNNKEL (reference sequence). The germline V and J ends were trimmed by 4 bases and 0 bases, with 13 bases remaining between them. This CDR3 has 15 residues.

This chain connects TRBV11-2 to TRBJ2-7; D is possibly TRBD2 (6 bases). CDR1 SGHAT and CDR2 FQNNGV come from the germline V gene. The CDR3 length is 13 residues. With 5 bases removed from V and 4 bases from J, the gap between germline ends came to 12 bases. CDR3 nucleotides: TGTGCCAGCAGCGGGGAGGTCCCTTACGAGCAGTACTTC. This encodes CASSGEVPYEQYF.

This clonotype was counted between two and nine times. V usage is TRBV27 and J usage is TRBJ1-5, with D possibly matching TRBD1 (6 bases). The ends were cut back, 0 bases at V and 6 bases at J, with 12 bases in the middle. The CDR3 covers 15 residues. The V gene's germline CDR1 is MNHEY and CDR2 SMNVEV (reference sequence). The CDR3: CASSLSAGVFQPQHF. The CDR3 nucleotides read TGTGCCAGCAGTTTATCGGCAGGGGTATTTCAGCCCCAGCATTTT.

This clonotype was observed a handful of times. J is TRBJ2-7 and V is TRBV27; 7 nucleotides align to TRBD2. Germline lookup yields CDR1 MNHEY and CDR2 SMNVEV (reference sequence). The trim removed 6 bases at V and 1 base at J, leaving 6 bases unmatched. The CDR3 is 14 amino acids. CDR3 sequence reads: CASRIAGDSYEQYF. The CDR3 bases are TGTGCCAGCAGGATTGCGGGGGATTCCTACGAGCAGTACTTC.

This clonotype was detected only a few times. The rearrangement links TRBV10-3 to TRBJ1-6; D not resolved. Looked up from germline, CDR1 is ENHRY and CDR2 is SYGVKD. The CDR3 length is 13 residues. Between the trimmed V and J ends, which lost 8 bases and 8 bases, there was a span of 13 bases. As DNA, the CDR3 is TGTGCCATCGGTGCGGACGAGGATTCACCCCTCCACTTT. Its translation is CAIGADEDSPLHF.

The CDR3 is CASSRDRGLTGELFF. The DNA of the CDR3 is TGTGCCAGCAGCCGCGACAGGGGTTTAACCGGGGAGCTGTTTTTT. The chain combines TRBV28 with TRBJ2-2; 8 bases align to TRBD1. The germline gives CDR1 MDHEN, CDR2 SYDVKM. The CDR3 is 15 amino acids. V lost 6 bases, J lost 5 bases, and 8 bases stayed unmatched.

This clonotype was seen more than once but under ten times. The rearrangement joins TRBV20-1 to TRBJ1-1, with D possibly TRBD1 on 5 matching bases. V lost 0 bases to trimming and J lost 0 bases, with 17 bases between them. The CDR3 runs to 17 residues. CDR1 is DFQATT, CDR2 SNEGSKA, per germline (reference sequence). CDR3 loop: CSARDWGGGGLNTEAFF. The CDR3 nucleotides read TGCAGTGCTAGAGATTGGGGGGGTGGTGGCCTGAACACTGAAGCTTTCTTT.

This rearrangement joins TRBV10-3 to TRBJ2-7, with D hard to call. With 0 bases removed from V and 1 base from J, the gap between germline ends came to 10 bases. This CDR3 is 15 amino acids long. The V gene's germline CDR1 is ENHRY and CDR2 SYGVKD. The CDR3 loop reads CAISESLGLSYEQYF. CDR3 DNA: TGTGCCATCAGTGAGTCTTTGGGGTTATCCTACGAGCAGTACTTC.

This chain uses TRBV29-1 with TRBJ1-6; D is unresolved. The CDR3 is made up of 14 amino acids. Germline values: CDR1 SQVTM, CDR2 ANQGSEA. Trimming removed 1 base at V and 0 bases at J, with 4 bases between. The CDR3 spells CSVEVSSYNSPLHF. The CDR3 DNA is TGCAGCGTTGAAGTGAGCTCCTATAATTCACCCCTCCACTTT.

The chain employs TRBV7-9 and TRBJ2-7; no reliable D call. Per the germline V gene, CDR1 is SEHNR and CDR2 is FQNEAQ (reference sequence). V dropped 1 base and J dropped 5 bases, with 6 bases sitting between them. This CDR3 region has 12 residues. This chain's CDR3 is CASSLVNNEQYF. In DNA form, the CDR3 reads TGTGCCAGCAGCTTAGTTAACAACGAGCAGTACTTC.

Only a few counts were recorded for this clonotype. The chain links TRBV20-1 to TRBJ2-3; weak D call: TRBD2 (7 bases). This CDR3 contains 17 residues. Trimming cost V 4 bases and J 3 bases, with 23 bases left between them. Germline values: CDR1 DFQATT, CDR2 SNEGSKA (reference sequence). The CDR3 spells CSAKPYGGPSGTDTQYF. The CDR3 bases are TGCAGTGCTAAACCATACGGGGGGCCCTCCGGAACAGATACGCAGTATTTT.

The CDR3 DNA reads as TGTGCCAGCAGGGCTAGCGGGGGGAGGGTAGATACGCAGTATTTT. Translating gives CASRASGGRVDTQYF. The V call is TRBV12-3 or TRBV12-4, the J call TRBJ2-3, with TRBD2 identical over 11 bases. The CDR3 runs 15 residues. Trimming took 6 bases from V and 5 from J; bases not matched to a gene: 7.

There are a few counts of this clonotype. CDR3 sequence: CASSNERLAGGPRETQYF. The CDR3 DNA sequence: TGTGCCAGCAGCAACGAAAGACTAGCGGGGGGCCCTCGTGAGACCCAGTACTTC. The chain is built from TRBV3-1 and TRBJ2-5; 13 nucleotides line up with TRBD2. CDR3 length: 18 residues. J was trimmed by 5 bases and V by 5 bases; bases with no gene match: 14. Germline V lookup: CDR1 LGHDT, CDR2 YNNKEL (reference sequence).

This clonotype was seen only a few times. The chain couples TRBV10-1 to TRBJ2-3; tentative D call: TRBD2 (7 bases). The CDR3 spans 16 residues. V was clipped by 6 bases and J by 3 bases, with 19 bases between them. Germline assignment: CDR1 WNHNN and CDR2 SYGVQD (reference sequence). This CDR3 is CASSQGRGGITDTQYF. The CDR3 DNA sequence: TGCGCCAGCAGCCAAGGGAGGGGGGGAATTACAGATACGCAGTATTTT.

CDR3 sequence (DNA): TGTGCCAGCACGGACAGCATCAATGAAAAACTGTTTTTT. This translates into CASTDSINEKLFF. This sequence joins TRBV3-1 and TRBJ1-4; weak D call: TRBD1 (6 bases). This CDR3 is 13 amino acids long. The germline CDR1 and CDR2 sequences are LGHDT and YNNKEL (reference sequence). V was shortened by 7 bases and J by 5 bases, with 11 bases between the two germline ends.

The chain links TRBV30 to TRBJ2-1; 8 bases match TRBD1. V was pared by 2 bases and J by 7 bases, with 1 base of the junction left unmatched. The germline V gene has CDR1 GTSNPN and CDR2 SVGIG (reference sequence). The CDR3 has 12 residues. The CDR3 DNA follows: TGTGCCTGGAGTACAGGGGGGAATGAGCAGTTCTTC. Encoded protein: CAWSTGGNEQFF. Combining the CDR3 with reference TRBV30 and TRBJ2-1 gives the whole variable domain SQTIHQWPATLVQPVGSPLSLECTVEGTSNPNLYWYRQAAGRGLQLLFYSVGIGQISSEVPQNLSASRPQDRQFILSSKKLLLSDSGFYLCAWSTGGNEQFFGPGTRLTVL.

The chain employs TRBV7-9 and TRBJ2-1; 7 bases are shared with TRBD2. Germline-derived CDR1 and CDR2 are SEHNR and FQNEAQ (reference sequence). This CDR3 has 15 residues. V was pared by 8 bases and J by 5 bases, with 12 bases of the junction left unmatched. For the CDR3, the DNA is TGTGCCAGCGCGGCTCCAGCTAGCGGAAACAATGAGCAGTTCTTC. It encodes CASAAPASGNNEQFF.

Only a few counts were recorded for this clonotype. The rearrangement links TRBV11-2 to TRBJ2-2; maybe TRBD1 (6 bases). CDR3 length: 16 amino acids. CDR1 and CDR2 from the germline V gene are SGHAT and FQNNGV. V lost 7 bases and J 0 bases, leaving 15 bases between the germline ends. The CDR3 spells CASTSWDIANTGELFF. The CDR3 nucleotides are TGTGCCAGCACCTCATGGGACATCGCGAACACCGGGGAGCTGTTTTTT. The whole variable domain, remainder taken from reference TRBV11-2 and TRBJ2-2, is EAGVAQSPRYKIIEKRQSVAFWCNPISGHATLYWYQQILGQGPKLLIQFQNNGVVDDSQLPKDRFSAERLKGVDSTLKIQPAKLEDSAVYLCASTSWDIANTGELFFGEGSRLTVL.